This T cell receptor beta chain was retrieved from a study of cytomegalovirus exposure and HLA in healthy donors. For the study at large: The 95 to 150 validation repertoires used the same platform as the roughly 670 first-cohort repertoires, a later analysis reported. Whole-study results and caveats: A later analysis found first-cohort TCR clusters tended to co-occur in the approximately 110 validation repertoires. The study labeled fewer than 200 TCR beta chains cytomegalovirus-associated.

Unmatched junction bases numbered 3, after V lost 6 bases and J lost 0 bases. This CDR3 is 14 amino acids long. Germline CDR1 reads SGHRS; CDR2 reads YFSETQ. Details on this clone: Its specificity is unknown.

The donors were part of the roughly 120-subject validation cohort, which stood apart from the approximately 670-subject first cohort. Clones were read by immunoSEQ multiplex PCR, and TCRdb kept only the in-frame ones, dropping some. Of about 200,000 clones listed, roughly 84% are singletons. The specimen was PBMCs. The rearrangement links TRBV5-1 to TRBJ2-3; 8 bases fit TRBD2. This receptor was taken from a woman aged 18-35 years in good health and CMV-seropositive. CDR3 sequence: CASNSGTSTDTQYF. The CDR3 bases are TGCGCCAGCAATAGCGGGACTAGCACAGATACGCAGTATTTT.